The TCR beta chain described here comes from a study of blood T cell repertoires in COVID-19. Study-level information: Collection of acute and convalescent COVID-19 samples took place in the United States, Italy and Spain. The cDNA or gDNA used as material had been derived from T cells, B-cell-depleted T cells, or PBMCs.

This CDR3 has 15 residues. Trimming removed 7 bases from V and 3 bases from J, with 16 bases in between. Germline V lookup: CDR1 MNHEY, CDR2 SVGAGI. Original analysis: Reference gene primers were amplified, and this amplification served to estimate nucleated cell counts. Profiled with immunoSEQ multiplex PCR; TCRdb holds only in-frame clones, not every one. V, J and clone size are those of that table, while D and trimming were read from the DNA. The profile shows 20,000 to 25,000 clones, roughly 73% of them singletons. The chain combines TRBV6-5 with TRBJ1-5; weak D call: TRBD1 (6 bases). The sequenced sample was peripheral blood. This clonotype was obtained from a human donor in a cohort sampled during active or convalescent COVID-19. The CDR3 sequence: CASKGVRNSNQPQHF. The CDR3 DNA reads TGTGCCAGCAAGGGGGTAAGAAACTCCAATCAGCCCCAGCATTTT.